Listed below are T cell receptor beta chains from one sample, sequenced in a study of Ad26.COV2.S vaccination and SARS-CoV-2 variants. TCRdb keeps only in-frame clones here, not all; method: immunoSEQ multiplex PCR. The data hold about 320,000 clones, with around four fifths observed a single time. The sequencing used peripheral blood, collected in a trial of Ad26.COV2.S vaccine versus placebo. Receptors were obtained from a person aged 18 to 59 who received the Ad26.COV2.S COVID-19 vaccine or a placebo. CDR3s include the opening cysteine and the closing phenylalanine or tryptophan. The D gene is left open where the match is weak. Rows give clone size only sometimes, using once, few, many, or a class for an expanded clone.

TRBJ1-5 TRBV19 - - TGTGCCAGTAGTCAGGGGAGTAGAAACAATCAGCCCCAGCATTTT CASSQGSRNNQPQHF
TRBJ2-5 TRBV12-3/TRBV12-4 - - TGTGCCAGCAGCCCCCGAGGGGAGACCCAGTACTTC CASSPRGETQYF
TRBJ1-1 TRBV6-5 few TRBD1 TGTGCCAGCTTCGGGACAGGGAGAGCCACTGAAGCTTTCTTT CASFGTGRATEAFF
TRBJ1-1 TRBV2 - TRBD1 TGTGCCAGCAGCAGGGACAGGGCGGAGATAATGAACACTGAAGCTTTCTTT CASSRDRAEIMNTEAFF
TRBJ1-5 TRBV19 - - TGTGCCAGTAATCTGGGGCGGTTTAGCAATCAGCCCCAGCATTTT CASNLGRFSNQPQHF
TRBJ2-7 TRBV20-1 - - TGCAGTGCTAGTTTCTCGGGGGTCTCCTACGAGCAGTACTTC CSASFSGVSYEQYF
TRBJ2-1 TRBV5-6 - - TGTGCCAGCAGCTTGGTAGCCGGGGTCCCCTACAATGAGCAGTTCTTC CASSLVAGVPYNEQFF
TRBJ2-3 TRBV6-5 - TRBD1 TGTGCCAGCAGAAGACAGGGTAGCACAGATACGCAGTATTTT CASRRQGSTDTQYF
TRBJ2-7 TRBV29-1 - - TGCAGCGTTGAACAACAGACCCCCTACGAGCAGTACTTC CSVEQQTPYEQYF
TRBJ1-5 TRBV18 - - TGTGCCAGCTCAACGACGGGAGGGAGCAATCAGCCCCAGCATTTT CASSTTGGSNQPQHF
TRBJ1-6 TRBV5-6 - - TGTGCCAGCAGCGACACCGGGACACAAAGGAGTTCACCCCTCCACTTT CASSDTGTQRSSPLHF
TRBJ1-5 TRBV24-1 once - TGTGCCACCAGTGACCGATCAGGGTCACCCCAGCATTTT CATSDRSGSPQHF
TRBJ2-1 TRBV19 - TRBD2 TGTGCCAGTAGTATCGCACGGACTAGCGGGAGAAATGAGCAGTTCTTC CASSIARTSGRNEQFF
TRBJ1-2 TRBV5-1 - - TGCGCCAGCAGCGACTACCCTTCACGGGCTTATGGCTACACCTTC CASSDYPSRAYGYTF
TRBJ2-1 TRBV5-1 - TRBD2 TGCGCCAGCAGCGGCTTACTAGCGGGGGACTACAATGAGCAGTTCTTC CASSGLLAGDYNEQFF
TRBJ2-1 TRBV5-4 - TRBD1 TGTGCCAGCAGCTTAAGGACAGGTTACAATGAGCAGTTCTTC CASSLRTGYNEQFF
TRBJ2-7 TRBV11-1 - TRBD1 TGTGCCAGCAGGCGGACAGGTAGCTCCTACGAGCAGTACTTC CASRRTGSSYEQYF
TRBJ2-1 TRBV11-2 - TRBD1 TGTGCCAGCAGCGTATCCGGGACAGGGGGCTTTGAGCAGTTCTTC CASSVSGTGGFEQFF
TRBJ1-4 TRBV14 - - TGTGCCAGCAGCCAGCGCTGGCCGAATTACCCAGGGCCTAATGAAAAACTGTTTTTT CASSQRWPNYPGPNEKLFF
TRBJ2-7 TRBV27 - - TGTGCCAGCAGTTCCCCCTACGAGCAGTACTTC CASSSPYEQYF
TRBJ2-7 TRBV7-9 - - TGTGCCAGCAGCCCCACGACCCCGACTGGCGAGCAGTACTTC CASSPTTPTGEQYF
TRBJ2-1 TRBV5-1 - TRBD1 TGCGCCAGCAGCCCAAGGACAGGAATCTACAATGAGCAGTTCTTC CASSPRTGIYNEQFF
TRBJ2-7 TRBV28 - - TGTGCCAGCAGTTCCGACGGCCCAGAGCAGTACTTC CASSSDGPEQYF
TRBJ2-4 TRBV2 - - TGTGCCAGCAATAACAGGGTAGAGGACATTCAGTACTTC CASNNRVEDIQYF
TRBJ2-5 TRBV11-2 - - TGTGCCAGCAGCCCCCGTGGGTTGGGGCAAGAGACCCAGTACTTC CASSPRGLGQETQYF
TRBJ2-5 TRBV4-1 - - TGCGCCAGCAGCCCATCGACGGTGGGGGAGACCCAGTACTTC CASSPSTVGETQYF
TRBJ2-5 TRBV14 - - TGTGCCAGCAGCCTCTTAGGAGAGACCCAGTACTTC CASSLLGETQYF
TRBJ2-5 TRBV28 - - TGTGCCAGCAGTTTACCGCCTCAAGGGGGAGGGCGGAGTGGGTCCCAGTACTTC CASSLPPQGGGRSGSQYF
TRBJ1-2 TRBV28 - TRBD1 TGTGTCAGCAGTTTGACAGGGGGTTTCTATGGCTACACCTTC CVSSLTGGFYGYTF
TRBJ2-7 TRBV2 - TRBD1 TGTGCCAGCAGCCTGGGACAGGGAATTTACGAGCAGTACTTC CASSLGQGIYEQYF
TRBJ2-7 TRBV6-5 - TRBD1 TGTGCCAGCAGGCCTTACAGGGGATCCCCCTACGAGCAATACTTC CASRPYRGSPYEQYF
TRBJ1-4 TRBV3-1/TRBV3-2 - TRBD1 TGTGCCAGCAGCCAACGAGCGACAGGGTTACTGTTTTTT CASSQRATGLLFF
TRBJ1-2 TRBV19 few - TGTGCCAGTAGTACAGGGTTCTCCGGGTACACCTTC CASSTGFSGYTF
TRBJ2-7 TRBV29-1 - - TGCAGCGTTGCCCTCCCTATCAACGAGCAGTACTTC CSVALPINEQYF
TRBJ2-1 TRBV27 - - TGTGCCAGCAGTCCTTTAAAACCCCAGAGATTGCAGTTCTTC CASSPLKPQRLQFF
TRBJ2-7 TRBV7-2 - TRBD2 TGTGCCAGCAGCTCCCCGGGACTAGCGGGGGTCCGCTACGAGCAGTACTTC CASSSPGLAGVRYEQYF
TRBJ2-2 TRBV11-2 once TRBD1 TGTGCCAGCAGCTTGCAGGGGGAGAACACCGGGGAGCTGTTTTTT CASSLQGENTGELFF
TRBJ1-5 TRBV6-6 - - TGTGCCAGCAGTTTCATCAGCAATCAGCCCCAGCATTTT CASSFISNQPQHF
TRBJ2-7 TRBV27 - TRBD1 TGTGCCAGCAGTCGGGGACAGGGGAAGACCTACGAGCAGTACTTC CASSRGQGKTYEQYF
TRBJ1-2 TRBV25-1 - - TGTGCCAGCAGTGCGCAATATGGCTACACCTTC CASSAQYGYTF
TRBJ2-7 TRBV10-3 - TRBD1 TGTGCCATCAGTGAGGGACAGGGAAGGGGTGAGCAGTACTTC CAISEGQGRGEQYF